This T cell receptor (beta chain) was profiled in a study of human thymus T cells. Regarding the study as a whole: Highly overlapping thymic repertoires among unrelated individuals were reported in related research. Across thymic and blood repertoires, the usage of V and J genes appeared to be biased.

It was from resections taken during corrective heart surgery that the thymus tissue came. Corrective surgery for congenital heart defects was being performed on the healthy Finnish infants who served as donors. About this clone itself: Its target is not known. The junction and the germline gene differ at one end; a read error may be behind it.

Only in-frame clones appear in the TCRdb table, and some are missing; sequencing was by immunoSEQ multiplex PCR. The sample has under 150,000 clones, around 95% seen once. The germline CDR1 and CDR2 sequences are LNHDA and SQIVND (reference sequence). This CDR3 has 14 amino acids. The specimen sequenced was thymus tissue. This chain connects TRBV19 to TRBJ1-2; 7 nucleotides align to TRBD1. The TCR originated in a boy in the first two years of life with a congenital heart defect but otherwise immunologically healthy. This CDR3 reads CASSMGGQPNPYNF. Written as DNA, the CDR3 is TGTGCCAGTAGTATGGGGGGACAGCCCAACCCCTACAACTTC.